Sequencing of this T cell receptor (beta chain) was carried out in a study of blood T cell repertoires in COVID-19. Overall study: The study drew acute and convalescent COVID-19 samples from the United States, Italy and Spain. Sources were T cells, B-cell-depleted T cells, or PBMCs; the material itself was cDNA or gDNA.

In the source study's methods: How many nucleated cells were present was estimated from reference gene primer amplification. Method: immunoSEQ multiplex PCR; TCRdb's copy keeps in-frame clones and lacks some. V and J calls and clone size are those listed in that table; D and trimming were worked out from the DNA. The repertoire holds some 180,000 clones, with roughly 80% as singletons. The CDR3 length is 13 residues. Germline values: CDR1 SGHAT, CDR2 FQNNGV. Deletions cut 5 bases from V and 0 bases from J, with 8 bases between. This rearrangement joins TRBV11-2 to TRBJ2-7, with D unclear. The sequence was collected from a man aged 45-65 years who had recovered from COVID-19. Sample: peripheral blood. Here the CDR3 DNA reads TGTGCCAGCAGCCCTGGGCGCTCCTACGAGCAGTACTTC. Its translation is CASSPGRSYEQYF.